The present T cell receptor (beta chain) was sequenced within a study of T cell changes during pregnancy in multiple sclerosis. V was trimmed by 3 bases and J by 0 bases, leaving 17 bases between them. From germline, CDR1 is SGHVS and CDR2 FNYEAQ. The CDR3 runs to 18 residues. Sequenced by immunoSEQ multiplex PCR; TCRdb stores in-frame clones only, minus some. The repertoire has tens of thousands of clones, about 92% of them found once; the top ten carry approximately 2.8%. This specimen was peripheral blood, taken in the third trimester of pregnancy. The receptor comes from a female donor in good health, enrolled as a control in a pregnancy study. The chain combines TRBV7-6 with TRBJ1-4; D gene unclear. CDR3 coding DNA: TGTGCCAGCAGCTTCGATGGACTGGGCCCTGCAACTAATGAAAAACTGTTTTTT. Amino acids: CASSFDGLGPATNEKLFF.